This T cell receptor beta chain was documented in a study of blood T cells in healthy people across ages (dated by TCRdb to about 2015). Notes on the research overall: Template switching captured roughly one uniquely barcoded TCR beta cDNA molecule per two T cells in model experiments. The study measured age-related changes in TCR beta repertoire diversity using deep sequencing normalized with unique cDNA molecular identifiers. Donors were grouped into four age groups: young (average roughly 17 years), middle-aged (39), aged (about 60) and long-lived (approximately 81). To avoid experimental bias, donors of different ages were distributed randomly across sequencing lanes. Using the same blood draw, the study looked at two additional independent replicas of 1 million unique cDNA reads for two donors, one aged 18 to 29 and the other aged 80 or older.

Results and caveats for the whole study, not just this receptor: Compared with the aged group, the long-lived group had more naive CD4+ T cells, fewer expanded clones and increased TCR diversity, suggesting age selection. Observed TCR beta diversity per million T cells fell roughly linearly with age, and a significant reduction was already apparent by age roughly 40. The percentage of naive T cells measured by flow cytometry correlated strongly with observed TCR beta diversity. Estimates of total diversity from one million sequenced T cells were regarded as lower bounds and underestimates. Since profiling was done on bulk unsorted PBMCs, naive and antigen-experienced compartments could not be conclusively compared. Donor CMV infection status was unknown, potentially confounding age-related changes in expanded clonotypes.

The library was prepared using 5' RACE. The sample was run on an Illumina HiSeq 2500. A second PCR of about 6 to 11 cycles was performed with a sample-barcoded 5' primer and a J-beta primer mix. A unique molecular identifier was introduced onto each TCR beta cDNA molecule by a template-switch 5' adaptor carrying 12 random nucleotides. At least 2.5 million CDR3-containing paired-end reads were obtained from each sample. The Mint cDNA synthesis kit, primed by a TRBC-specific oligonucleotide, was used to synthesize first-strand cDNA from all RNA. After uracil-DNA glycosylase treatment, a first 18-cycle PCR used universal primers M1SS and BC2_uni_R on all cDNA. The original methods were these. For normalization, 1 million high-quality reads, each with a distinct molecular identifier, were randomly selected from each sample. Instead of being binned into consensus sequences, reads with shared molecular identifiers were discarded. MiTCR, with a Q25 quality threshold and the strictest error-elimination algorithm, was used for CDR3 identification, clonotype clustering and error correction. Lower-bound total TCR beta diversity was estimated with a nonparametric unseen species model using Euler transformation. TCRdb reprocessing: public reads trimmed at Q25 with fastp, clones called with MiXCR, in-frame beta chains kept. Every CDR3 protein is listed once, alongside the most common genes and DNA of its rows. For this entry, the V and J calls and clone size follow TCRdb and not the study's own pipeline. This sample has 550,000 to 750,000 distinct CDR3 sequences in its table, and under 25% of those were observed once. Of the sample, roughly 3.4% falls within the top ten clones.

Systemically healthy Caucasian individuals from Russia, around 39 in total and aged about 6 to 100 years, were included as donors. Around 10 milliliters of peripheral blood were drawn from each donor into EDTA-treated Vacutainer tubes. Ficoll-Paque density-gradient centrifugation was used to isolate PBMCs, with at least 6.5 million per sample. Trizol reagent was used to extract total RNA from PBMCs, with at least 5 micrograms per sample. For every donor, flow cytometry on a PBMC aliquot measured the percentage of naive CD45RAhigh/CD27high T cells. This clonotype was observed a handful of times. Its cognate antigen has yet to be identified. No base-level quality is on record; no much larger clone is a single base apart. The CDR3, cysteine through phenylalanine, is 16 amino acids long. Kept here is only the CDR3 DNA, which spans 48 bases and is read in frame from base 1. Per the germline V gene, KGHDR is the CDR1 and SFDVKD is the CDR2.

This sequence uses TRBV24-1 and TRBJ2-5, and 8 junctional nucleotides match TRBD2. The last part of the DNA fits TRBJ2-7 better; the J call may be wrong. The sample consisted of blood. This TCR was recovered from a man between 65 and 79 years old in good health. Read as DNA, the sequence is TGTGCCACCAGTGCTACACGCGGTAGCGGGACCTACGAGCAGTACTTC. Its amino acids are CATSATRGSGTYEQYF.